The sequence of this T cell receptor beta chain was determined in a study of blood T cell repertoires in COVID-19. At the level of the study: The United States, Italy and Spain provided the acute and convalescent COVID-19 samples. T cells, B-cell-depleted T cells, or PBMCs supplied cDNA or gDNA.

As handled by the study authors: Amplification with reference gene primers provided the estimates of nucleated cell counts. Profiling relied on immunoSEQ multiplex PCR, and the TCRdb table lists in-frame clones only, not all of them. The D gene and trimming were derived from the DNA, and the V and J assignments and clone size from that table. The sample has some 110,000 clones, 65% to 80% seen once. Germline V gene lookup returns CDR1 SGHDT and CDR2 YYEEEE. V lost 1 base, J lost 6 bases, and 7 bases stayed unmatched. The CDR3 is made up of 15 amino acids. This TCR derives from a man aged 50 to 59 with acute or convalescent COVID-19. The chain couples TRBV5-6 to TRBJ2-3; TRBD1 agrees at 8 bases. The sample comprised peripheral blood. The DNA for the CDR3 is TGTGCCAGCAGCTTGTTGACAGGGGTAGTTGATACGCAGTATTTT. Its translation is CASSLLTGVVDTQYF.